This TCR beta chain comes out of a study of blood T cell repertoires in COVID-19. Study as a whole: The United States, Italy and Spain provided the acute and convalescent COVID-19 samples.

Residents of 20 to 25 US areas, aged about 18 to 95 years, made up the participants. Categorization into cohorts depended on clinical history that participants reported. Authors' processing steps: The assay estimated nucleated cells by amplifying reference gene primers. The method was immunoSEQ multiplex PCR; TCRdb's version includes in-frame clones alone and lacks a portion of them. Clone size and the V and J calls come from that table; the DNA yielded D and trimming. The sample holds 150,000 to 200,000 clones, approximately 80% seen once. The CDR3 loop spans 15 amino acids. Germline trimming cut 4 bases from V and 2 bases from J; bases unmatched to any gene: 9. Germline V CDR1 and CDR2: SGHDT, YYEEEE.

The clonotype was recovered from a man in his forties or fifties who had recovered from COVID-19. The specimen was PBMCs or T cells enriched from blood (not recorded which). The V gene is TRBV5-6, the J gene TRBJ2-7; 7 bases map to TRBD2. As DNA, the CDR3 is TGTGCCAGCAGCCAACCTCCAGGGAGGGCCTACGAGCAGTACTTC. Translation gives CASSQPPGRAYEQYF. The full variable domain, completed using reference TRBV5-6 and TRBJ2-7, is DAGVTQSPTHLIKTRGQQVTLRCSPKSGHDTVSWYQQALGQGPQFIFQYYEEEERQRGNFPDRFSGHQFPNYSSELNVNALLLGDSALYLCASSQPPGRAYEQYFGPGTRLTVT.